This paragraph reports one T cell receptor (beta chain). Its antigen remains unidentified. Obtained from alopecia areata patients were lesional scalp punch biopsies along with peripheral blood. RNA extraction was followed by reverse transcription into cDNA, which acted as the sequencing template. Repertoires were generated with immunoSEQ multiplex PCR, while TCRdb's copy carries only in-frame clones and drops some. The sample lists just over 150,000 clones; under 60% were seen once. The data stem from a study of CD8+ T cells in alopecia areata. Whole-study context: Those patients who were treated received oral tofacitinib, which was given at 5 to 10 mg twice daily for moderate-to-severe alopecia areata. The study, taken as a whole, reports: Normal skin contains resident alphabeta T cells, and these are also sequenced in scalp samples.

The V gene's germline CDR1 is SGDLS and CDR2 YYNGEE. The V end was cut by 4 bases, the J end by 4 bases, with 12 bases between. This CDR3 region has 13 residues. The sample in question was CD8+ T cells sorted from blood, obtained at week 0. This TCR derives from a human donor with alopecia areata. The chain has TRBV9 and TRBJ2-7; D gene unclear. The CDR3 protein is CASSPLQGYEQYF. The CDR3 DNA reads TGTGCCAGCAGCCCCTTACAAGGGTACGAGCAGTACTTC.